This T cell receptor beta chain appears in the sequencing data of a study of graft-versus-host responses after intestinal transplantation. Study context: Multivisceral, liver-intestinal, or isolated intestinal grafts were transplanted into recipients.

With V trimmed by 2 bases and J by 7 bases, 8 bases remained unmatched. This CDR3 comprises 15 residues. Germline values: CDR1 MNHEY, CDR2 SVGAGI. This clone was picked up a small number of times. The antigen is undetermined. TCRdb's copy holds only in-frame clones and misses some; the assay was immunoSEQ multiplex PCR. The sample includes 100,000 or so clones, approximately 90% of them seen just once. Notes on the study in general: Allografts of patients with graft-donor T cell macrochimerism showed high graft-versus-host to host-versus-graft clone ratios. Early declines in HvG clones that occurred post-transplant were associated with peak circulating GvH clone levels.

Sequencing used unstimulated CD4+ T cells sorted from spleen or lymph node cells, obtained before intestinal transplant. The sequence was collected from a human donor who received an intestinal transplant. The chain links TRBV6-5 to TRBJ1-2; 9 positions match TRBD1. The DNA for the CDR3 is TGTGCCAGCAGTTACCCGGGACAGGGAATCCGTGGCTACACCTTC. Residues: CASSYPGQGIRGYTF.